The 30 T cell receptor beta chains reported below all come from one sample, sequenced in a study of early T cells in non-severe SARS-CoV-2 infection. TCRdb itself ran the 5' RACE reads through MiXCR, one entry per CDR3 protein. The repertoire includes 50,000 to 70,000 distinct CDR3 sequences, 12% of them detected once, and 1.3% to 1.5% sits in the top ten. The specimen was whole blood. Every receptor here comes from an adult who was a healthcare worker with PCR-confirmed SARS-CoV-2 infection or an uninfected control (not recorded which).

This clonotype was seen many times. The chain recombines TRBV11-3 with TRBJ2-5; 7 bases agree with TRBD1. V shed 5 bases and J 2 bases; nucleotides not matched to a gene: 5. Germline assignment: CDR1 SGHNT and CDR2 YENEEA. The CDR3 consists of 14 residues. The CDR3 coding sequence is TGTGCCAGCAGCGACGACAGGGCTCAAGAGACCCAGTACTTC. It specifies CASSDDRAQETQYF.

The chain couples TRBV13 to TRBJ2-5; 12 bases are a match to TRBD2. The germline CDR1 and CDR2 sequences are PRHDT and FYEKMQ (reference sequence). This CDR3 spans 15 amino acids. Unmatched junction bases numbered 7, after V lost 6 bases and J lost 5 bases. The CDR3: CASSATSGGLETQYF. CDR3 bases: TGTGCCAGCAGTGCGACTAGCGGGGGACTGGAGACCCAGTACTTC.

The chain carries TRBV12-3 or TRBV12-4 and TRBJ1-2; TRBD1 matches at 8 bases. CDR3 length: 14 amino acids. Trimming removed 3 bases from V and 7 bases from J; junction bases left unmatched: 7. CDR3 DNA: TGTGCCAGCAGTTTTGGGGGGACAGGCCTTGGCTACACCTTC. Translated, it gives CASSFGGTGLGYTF.

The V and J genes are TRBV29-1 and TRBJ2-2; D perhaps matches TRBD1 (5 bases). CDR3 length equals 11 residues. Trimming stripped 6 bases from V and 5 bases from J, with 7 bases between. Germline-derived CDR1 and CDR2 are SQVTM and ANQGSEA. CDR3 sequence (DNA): TGCAGCGTATACAGGACCGGGGAGCTGTTTTTT. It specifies CSVYRTGELFF.

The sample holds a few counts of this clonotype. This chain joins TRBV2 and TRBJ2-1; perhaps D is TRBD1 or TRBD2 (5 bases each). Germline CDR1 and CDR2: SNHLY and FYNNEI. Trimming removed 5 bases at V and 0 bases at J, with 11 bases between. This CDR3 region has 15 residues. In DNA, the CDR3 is TGTGCCAGCAGTACCGGGACCAGCTCCTACAATGAGCAGTTCTTC. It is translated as CASSTGTSSYNEQFF.

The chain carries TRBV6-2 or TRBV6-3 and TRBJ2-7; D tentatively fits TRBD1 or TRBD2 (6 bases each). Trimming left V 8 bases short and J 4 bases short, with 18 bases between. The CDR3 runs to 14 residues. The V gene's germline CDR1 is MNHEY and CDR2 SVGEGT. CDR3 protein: CASSPRRGRYEQYF. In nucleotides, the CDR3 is TGTGCCAGCTCCCCTCGGAGGGGGAGGTACGAGCAGTACTTC.

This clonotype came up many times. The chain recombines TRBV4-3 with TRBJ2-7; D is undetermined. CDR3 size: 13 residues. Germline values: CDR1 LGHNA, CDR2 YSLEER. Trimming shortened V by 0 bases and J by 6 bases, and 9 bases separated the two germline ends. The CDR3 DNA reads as TGCGCCAGCAGCCAAGATCCAGGCACCGAGCAGTACTTC. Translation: CASSQDPGTEQYF.

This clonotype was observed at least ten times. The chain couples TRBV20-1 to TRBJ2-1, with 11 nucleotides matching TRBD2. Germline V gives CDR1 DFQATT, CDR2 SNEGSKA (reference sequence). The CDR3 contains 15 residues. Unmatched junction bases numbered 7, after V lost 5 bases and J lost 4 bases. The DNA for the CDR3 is TGCAGTGCTGATCCTTCTAGCGGGGGGTACAATGAGCAGTTCTTC. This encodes CSADPSSGGYNEQFF.

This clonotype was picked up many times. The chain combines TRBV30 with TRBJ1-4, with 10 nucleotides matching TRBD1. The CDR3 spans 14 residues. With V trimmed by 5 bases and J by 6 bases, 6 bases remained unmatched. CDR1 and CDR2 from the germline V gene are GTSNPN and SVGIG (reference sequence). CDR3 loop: CAWEDRGRDEKLFF. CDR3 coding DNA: TGTGCCTGGGAAGACAGGGGGCGAGATGAAAAACTGTTTTTT. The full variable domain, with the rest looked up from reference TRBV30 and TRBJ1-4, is SQTIHQWPATLVQPVGSPLSLECTVEGTSNPNLYWYRQAAGRGLQLLFYSVGIGQISSEVPQNLSASRPQDRQFILSSKKLLLSDSGFYLCAWEDRGRDEKLFFGSGTQLSVL.

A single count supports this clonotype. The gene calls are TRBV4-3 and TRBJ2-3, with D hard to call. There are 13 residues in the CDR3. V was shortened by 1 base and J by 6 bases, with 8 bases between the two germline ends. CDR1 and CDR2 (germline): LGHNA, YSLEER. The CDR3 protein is CASSQVRYDTQYF. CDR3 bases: TGCGCCAGCAGCCAAGTTAGATATGATACGCAGTATTTT.

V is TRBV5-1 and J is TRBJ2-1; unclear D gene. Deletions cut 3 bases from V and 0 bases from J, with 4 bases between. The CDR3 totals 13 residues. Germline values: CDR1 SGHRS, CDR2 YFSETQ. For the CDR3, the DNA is TGCGCCAGCAGCTCCGACTCCTACAATGAGCAGTTCTTC. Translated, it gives CASSSDSYNEQFF. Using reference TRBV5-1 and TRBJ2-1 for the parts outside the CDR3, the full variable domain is KAGVTQTPRYLIKTRGQQVTLSCSPISGHRSVSWYQQTPGQGLQFLFEYFSETQRNKGNFPGRFSGRQFSNSRSEMNVSTLELGDSALYLCASSSDSYNEQFFGPGTRLTVL.

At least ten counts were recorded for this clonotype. CDR3: CASSQQWGSDTQYF. The CDR3, as DNA: TGTGCCAGCAGCCAACAGTGGGGTTCAGATACGCAGTATTTT. The chain has TRBV7-6 and TRBJ2-3; D remains unclear. The germline V gene has CDR1 SGHVS and CDR2 FNYEAQ. V was shortened by 5 bases and J by 4 bases, with 13 bases between the two germline ends. This CDR3 region has 14 residues.

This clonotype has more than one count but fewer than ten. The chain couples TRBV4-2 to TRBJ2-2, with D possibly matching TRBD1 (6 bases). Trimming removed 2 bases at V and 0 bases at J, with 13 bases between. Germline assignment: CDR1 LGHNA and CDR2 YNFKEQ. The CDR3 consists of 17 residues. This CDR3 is CASSQPWQGPNTGELFF. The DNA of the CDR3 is TGTGCCAGCAGCCAACCCTGGCAGGGGCCGAACACCGGGGAGCTGTTTTTT.

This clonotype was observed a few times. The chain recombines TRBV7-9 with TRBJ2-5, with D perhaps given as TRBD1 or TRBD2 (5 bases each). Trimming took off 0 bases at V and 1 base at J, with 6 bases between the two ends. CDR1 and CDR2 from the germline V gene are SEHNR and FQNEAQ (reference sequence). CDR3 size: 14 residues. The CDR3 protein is CASSLAGPQETQYF. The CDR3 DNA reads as TGTGCCAGCAGCTTAGCGGGACCCCAAGAGACCCAGTACTTC.

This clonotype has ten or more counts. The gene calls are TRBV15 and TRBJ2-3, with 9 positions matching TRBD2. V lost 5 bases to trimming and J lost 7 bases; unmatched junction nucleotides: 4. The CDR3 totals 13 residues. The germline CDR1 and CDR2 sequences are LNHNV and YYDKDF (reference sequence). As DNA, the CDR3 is TGTGCCACCAGCCCGGGACTAGCCTATACGCAGTATTTT. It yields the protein CATSPGLAYTQYF.

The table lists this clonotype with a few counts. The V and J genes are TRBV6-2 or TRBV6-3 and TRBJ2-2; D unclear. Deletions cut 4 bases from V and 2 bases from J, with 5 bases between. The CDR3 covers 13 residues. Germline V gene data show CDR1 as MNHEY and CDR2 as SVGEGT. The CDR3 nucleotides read TGTGCCAGCAGTTCGACAAACACCGGGGAGCTGTTTTTT. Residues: CASSSTNTGELFF.

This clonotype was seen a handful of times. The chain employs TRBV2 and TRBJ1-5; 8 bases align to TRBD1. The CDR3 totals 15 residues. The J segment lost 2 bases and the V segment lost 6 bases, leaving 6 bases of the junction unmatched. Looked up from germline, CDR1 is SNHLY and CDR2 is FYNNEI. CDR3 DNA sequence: TGTGCCAGCAGCCAAAGGACAGGGCGCAATCAGCCCCAGCATTTT. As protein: CASSQRTGRNQPQHF. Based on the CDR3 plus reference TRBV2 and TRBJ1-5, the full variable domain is EPEVTQTPSHQVTQMGQEVILRCVPISNHLYFYWYRQILGQKVEFLVSFYNNEISEKSEIFDDQFSVERPDGSNFTLKIRSTKLEDSAMYFCASSQRTGRNQPQHFGDGTRLSIL.

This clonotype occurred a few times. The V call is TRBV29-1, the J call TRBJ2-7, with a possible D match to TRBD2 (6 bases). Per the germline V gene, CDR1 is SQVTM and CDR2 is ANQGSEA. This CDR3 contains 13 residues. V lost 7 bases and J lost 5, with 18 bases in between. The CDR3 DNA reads TGCAGCGGCCGGGACGGCGGGGTCCACGAGCAGTACTTC. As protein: CSGRDGGVHEQYF.

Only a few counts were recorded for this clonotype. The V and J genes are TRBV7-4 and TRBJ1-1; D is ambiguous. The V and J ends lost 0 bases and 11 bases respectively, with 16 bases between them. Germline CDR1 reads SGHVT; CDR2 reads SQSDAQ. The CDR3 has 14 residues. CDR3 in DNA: TGTGCCAGCAGCTTAGCGGGTTCCCTTTTTTGGGCTTTCTTT. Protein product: CASSLAGSLFWAFF.

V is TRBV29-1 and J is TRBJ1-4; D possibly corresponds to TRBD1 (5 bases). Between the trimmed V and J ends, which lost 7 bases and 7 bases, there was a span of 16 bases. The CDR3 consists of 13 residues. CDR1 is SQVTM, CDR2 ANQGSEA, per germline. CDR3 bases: TGCAGCGCCATGGCAGGGCAAGGTGAAAAACTGTTTTTT. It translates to CSAMAGQGEKLFF. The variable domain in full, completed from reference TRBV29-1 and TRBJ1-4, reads SAVISQKPSRDICQRGTSLTIQCQVDSQVTMMFWYRQQPGQSLTLIATANQGSEATYESGFVIDKFPISRPNLTFSTLTVSNMSPEDSSIYLCSAMAGQGEKLFFGSGTQLSVL.

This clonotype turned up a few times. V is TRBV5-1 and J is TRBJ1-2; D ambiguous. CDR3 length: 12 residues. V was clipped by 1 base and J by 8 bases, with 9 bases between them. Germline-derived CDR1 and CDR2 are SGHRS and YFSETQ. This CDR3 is CASSLYMEGYTF. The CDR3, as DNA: TGCGCCAGCAGCTTGTATATGGAGGGCTACACCTTC.

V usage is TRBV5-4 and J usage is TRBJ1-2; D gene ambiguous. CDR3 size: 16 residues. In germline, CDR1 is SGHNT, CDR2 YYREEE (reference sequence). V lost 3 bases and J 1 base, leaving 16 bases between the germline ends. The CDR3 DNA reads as TGTGCCAGCAGCTCCCTCGTGAATGAATATAACTATGGCTACACCTTC. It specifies CASSSLVNEYNYGYTF.

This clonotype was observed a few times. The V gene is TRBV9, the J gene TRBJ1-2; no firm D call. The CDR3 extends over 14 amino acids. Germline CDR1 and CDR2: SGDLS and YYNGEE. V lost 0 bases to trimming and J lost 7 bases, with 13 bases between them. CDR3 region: CASSVEVTARGYTF. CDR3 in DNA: TGTGCCAGCAGCGTAGAGGTAACAGCCCGTGGCTACACCTTC.

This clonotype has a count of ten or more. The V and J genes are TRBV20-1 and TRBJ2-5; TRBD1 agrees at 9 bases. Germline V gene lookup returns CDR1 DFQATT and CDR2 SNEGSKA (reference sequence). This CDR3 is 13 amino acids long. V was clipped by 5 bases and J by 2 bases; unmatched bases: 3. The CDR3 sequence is CSAPDRGQETQYF. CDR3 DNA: TGCAGTGCTCCGGACAGGGGACAAGAGACCCAGTACTTC.

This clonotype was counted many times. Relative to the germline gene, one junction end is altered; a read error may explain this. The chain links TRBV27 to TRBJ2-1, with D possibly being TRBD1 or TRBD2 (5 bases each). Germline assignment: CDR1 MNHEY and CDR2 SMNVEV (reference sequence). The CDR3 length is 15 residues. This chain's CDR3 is CASKMMTGTYDEQFF. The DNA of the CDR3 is TGTGCCAGCAAGATGATGACGGGGACCTACGATGAGCAGTTCTTC.

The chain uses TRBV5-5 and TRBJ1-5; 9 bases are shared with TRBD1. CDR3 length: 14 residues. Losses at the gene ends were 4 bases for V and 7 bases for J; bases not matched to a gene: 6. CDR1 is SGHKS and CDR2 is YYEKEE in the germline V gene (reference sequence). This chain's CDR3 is CASSTGQGLQPQHF. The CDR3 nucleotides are TGTGCCAGCAGCACGGGACAGGGATTGCAGCCCCAGCATTTT.

As DNA, the CDR3 is TGCAGTGCTAAAAAGCAGGGTGGTAGCACAGATACGCAGTATTTT. Amino acid sequence: CSAKKQGGSTDTQYF. The rearrangement uses TRBV20-1 and TRBJ2-3; maybe TRBD1 (5 bases). The CDR3 covers 15 residues. Trimming cost V 4 bases and J 0 bases, with 14 bases left between them. Germline V gene lookup returns CDR1 DFQATT and CDR2 SNEGSKA (reference sequence).

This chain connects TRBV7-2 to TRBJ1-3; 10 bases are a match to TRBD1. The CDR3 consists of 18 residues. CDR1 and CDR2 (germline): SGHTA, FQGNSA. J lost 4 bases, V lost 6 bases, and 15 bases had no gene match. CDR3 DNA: TGTGCCAGCAGTACACTAAACTTCGACAGGGGGCAAGGAAACACCATATATTTT. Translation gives CASSTLNFDRGQGNTIYF. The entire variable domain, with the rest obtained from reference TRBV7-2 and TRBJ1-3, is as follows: GAGVSQSPSNKVTEKGKDVELRCDPISGHTALYWYRQSLGQGLEFLIYFQGNSAPDKSGLPSDRFSAERTGGSVSTLTIQRTQQEDSAVYLCASSTLNFDRGQGNTIYFGEGSWLTVV.

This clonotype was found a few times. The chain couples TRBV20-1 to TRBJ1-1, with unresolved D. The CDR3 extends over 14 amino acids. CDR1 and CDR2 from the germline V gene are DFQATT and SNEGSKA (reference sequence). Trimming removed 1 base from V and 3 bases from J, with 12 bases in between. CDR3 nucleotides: TGCAGTGCTAGAGGAACAGCTGGGGACACTGAAGCTTTCTTT. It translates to CSARGTAGDTEAFF.

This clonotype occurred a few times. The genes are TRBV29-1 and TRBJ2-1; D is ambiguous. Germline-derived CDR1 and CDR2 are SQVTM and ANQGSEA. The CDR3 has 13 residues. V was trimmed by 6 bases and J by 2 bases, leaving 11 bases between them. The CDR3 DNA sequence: TGCAGCGTCTACTCCGATGCCTACAATGAGCAGTTCTTC. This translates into CSVYSDAYNEQFF.